These 9 T cell receptor beta chains were all obtained from the same sample, sequenced in a study of cytomegalovirus exposure and HLA in healthy donors. With 60 Vbeta and 13 Jbeta primers, the PCR was carried out. Some clones are missing from TCRdb's copy, which holds only in-frame ones; the method was immunoSEQ multiplex PCR. The listing records some 110,000 clones. The specimen sequenced was PBMCs. The receptors come from a man between 40 and 49 years old in good health and CMV-seropositive.

The chain recombines TRBV7-6 with TRBJ2-5; D is uncertain. V dropped 0 bases and J dropped 0 bases, with 2 bases sitting between them. Germline V gene lookup returns CDR1 SGHVS and CDR2 FNYEAQ. The CDR3 is made up of 13 amino acids. The CDR3 region is CASSLAYQETQYF. CDR3 DNA: TGTGCCAGCAGCTTAGCCTACCAAGAGACCCAGTACTTC.

The rearrangement links TRBV4-2 to TRBJ1-1; 8 bases fit TRBD1. Germline CDR1 reads LGHNA; CDR2 reads YNFKEQ. J was trimmed by 0 bases and V by 7 bases; bases with no gene match: 10. CDR3 length: 16 residues. CDR3 sequence: CASIPGQGEMNTEAFF. The CDR3 nucleotides are TGTGCCAGCATCCCCGGACAGGGCGAGATGAACACTGAAGCTTTCTTT.

J is TRBJ1-1 and V is TRBV19, with D tentatively TRBD1 (5 bases). This CDR3 is built from 13 residues. The V end lost 6 bases, the J end lost 7 bases, and 15 bases lay between the germline ends. Germline CDR1 is LNHDA and CDR2 is SQIVND (reference sequence). The CDR3 loop is CASSLLGGDEAFF. The CDR3 DNA reads as TGTGCCAGTAGCCTATTGGGGGGTGATGAAGCTTTCTTT.

The rearrangement links TRBV7-8 to TRBJ2-7; 9 positions agree with TRBD2. J was trimmed by 1 base and V by 6 bases; bases with no gene match: 1. Germline values: CDR1 SGHVS, CDR2 FQNEAQ. CDR3 size: 13 residues. The CDR3 nucleotides are TGTGCCAGCAGACTAGCGGGTTCCTACGAGCAGTACTTC. Translated: CASRLAGSYEQYF.

The chain is built from TRBV7-8 and TRBJ2-2; D is perhaps TRBD1 (6 bases). Trimming took 0 bases from V and 5 from J, leaving 13 bases between them. The CDR3 contains 16 residues. CDR1 is SGHVS, CDR2 FQNEAQ, per germline. CDR3 residues: CASSLAARGRTGELFF. DNA for the CDR3: TGTGCCAGCAGCTTAGCGGCCAGGGGAAGAACCGGGGAGCTGTTTTTT.

The rearrangement joins TRBV4-1 to TRBJ2-7; TRBD2 agrees at 11 bases. From germline, CDR1 is MGHRA and CDR2 YSYEKL. The CDR3 extends over 16 amino acids. V was clipped by 1 base and J by 3 bases; unmatched bases: 5. The CDR3 sequence is CASSQVPGLAVYEQYF. In DNA, the CDR3 is TGCGCCAGCAGCCAAGTCCCGGGACTAGCGGTCTACGAGCAGTACTTC.

V gene TRBV5-1 combines with J gene TRBJ2-7; tentatively, D is TRBD1 (5 bases). Germline values: CDR1 SGHRS, CDR2 YFSETQ. The CDR3 has 14 amino acids. Trimming took 0 bases from V and 0 from J, leaving 7 bases between them. The CDR3 reads CASSLEGNSYEQYF. CDR3 in DNA: TGCGCCAGCAGCTTGGAGGGGAACTCCTACGAGCAGTACTTC.

This chain connects TRBV9 to TRBJ1-2, with D unclear. Germline assignment: CDR1 SGDLS and CDR2 YYNGEE. V was trimmed by 0 bases and J by 2 bases, leaving 14 bases between them. The CDR3 is 16 amino acids. In nucleotides, the CDR3 is TGTGCCAGCAGCGTAGGGCGGCGCCTCTCCAACTATGGCTACACCTTC. Translated, it gives CASSVGRRLSNYGYTF. Combining the CDR3 with reference TRBV9 and TRBJ1-2 gives the whole variable domain DSGVTQTPKHLITATGQRVTLRCSPRSGDLSVYWYQQSLDQGLQFLIQYYNGEERAKGNILERFSAQQFPDLHSELNLSSLELGDSALYFCASSVGRRLSNYGYTFGSGTRLTVV.

The chain links TRBV6-5 to TRBJ2-5, with unresolved D. Near its end, the DNA agrees better with TRBJ2-7, so the J call may be wrong. Germline V gene sequence: CDR1 MNHEY, CDR2 SVGAGI. CDR3 size: 14 residues. CDR3 in DNA: TGTGCCAGCAGTTACTCCCAGGCCTCCTACGAGCAGTACTTC. The encoded protein is CASSYSQASYEQYF.